This T cell receptor beta chain was sequenced for a study of T-cell reconstitution after alpha-beta-depleted transplantation in children. A TCRbeta library incorporating unique molecular identifiers was prepared. Each CDR3 protein is one row after TCRdb ran MiXCR on the PCR reads. The data contain 350,000 to 500,000 distinct CDR3 sequences, around 46% of them singletons. This clonotype was recorded at least ten times. What it binds is not known. The CDR3 is 11 amino acids. Trimming shortened V by 1 base and J by 7 bases, and 5 bases separated the two germline ends. CDR1 and CDR2 from the germline V gene are LGHNA and YSLEER. Overall study results and limits: Reports say that about two months after transplant, the alpha-beta T cells came out of several hundred graft clones that had expanded. Newly made T cells mostly supplied T-cell counts and diversity one year after transplant. Where some patients showed high TCRbeta diversity at day 60, it came from recipient T cells and thymic progenitors that had survived.

Material: PBMCs, obtained before TCRalphabeta/CD19-depleted stem cell transplant. This receptor was taken from a girl aged 2 to 10 with aplastic anemia, due to receive a stem cell transplant. This rearrangement joins TRBV4-3 to TRBJ2-7; D is perhaps TRBD2 (5 bases). The CDR3 DNA is TGCGCCAGCAGCCAAGCGGGGGAGCAGTACTTC. It yields the protein CASSQAGEQYF.